The 22 T cell receptor beta chains below all came from one sample that was sequenced in a study of low-dose radiotherapy and immunotherapy resistance in tumors. The time point here: after trial treatment. Treatment denoted: LDRT plus nivolumab, ipilimumab, low-dose cyclophosphamide and aspirin (RACIN trial). A constant-region primer paired with the V-primer adapter amplified TCRs over about 18 PCR cycles. TCRdb re-called the reads with MiXCR, one entry per CDR3 protein. The sample contains approximately 52,000 distinct CDR3 sequences, roughly 33% of which appear only once. This sample comprised PBMCs, obtained after low-dose radiotherapy plus immunotherapy. The receptors originated from a male donor with rectosigmoid adenocarcinoma.

About this clonotype: A far bigger clonotype differs at one base, so this is likely a read error. This rearrangement joins TRBV11-2 to TRBJ2-3, with D possibly being TRBD1 (6 bases). This CDR3 has 14 amino acids. Germline lookup yields CDR1 SGHAT and CDR2 FQNNGV. CDR3 DNA: TGTGCCAGCAGTTTAGACAGGTACACAGATACGCAGTATTTT. This encodes CASSLDRYTDTQYF.

This clonotype has at least ten counts. CDR3 DNA sequence: TGCAGCGTAGTCCGCCGGGACCGCTCTGGAAACACCATATATTTT. As protein: CSVVRRDRSGNTIYF. The chain has TRBV29-1 and TRBJ1-3; possibly TRBD1 for D (5 bases). Germline V gene sequence: CDR1 SQVTM, CDR2 ANQGSEA. The CDR3 consists of 15 residues. Trimming pared 6 bases from V and 0 bases from J, leaving 15 bases between.

The sample holds many counts of this clonotype. The chain has TRBV5-1 and TRBJ2-3; tentatively, D is TRBD2 (7 bases). The CDR3 sequence is 14 residues long. The germline V gene encodes CDR1 SGHRS and CDR2 YFSETQ. V was pared by 2 bases and J by 4 bases, with 11 bases between. CDR3 DNA: TGCGCCAGCAGCTTAGGGGGGGTGGCAGATACGCAGTATTTT. Protein: CASSLGGVADTQYF.

The table lists this clonotype with many counts. The chain employs TRBV5-6 and TRBJ2-6; D remains unclear. The CDR3 totals 16 residues. Looked up from germline, CDR1 is SGHDT and CDR2 is YYEEEE. V shed 1 base and J shed 1 base, with 9 bases lying between them. CDR3 residues: CASSLSALSGANVLTF. The CDR3 DNA reads as TGTGCCAGCAGCTTGTCGGCCTTATCTGGGGCCAACGTCCTGACTTTC.

This clonotype was picked up many times. The DNA of the CDR3 is TGTGCCAGCAGTTTTTTATTTAGACAGGAATCCCACGAGCAGTACTTC. It yields the protein CASSFLFRQESHEQYF. This chain links TRBV28 with TRBJ2-7; weak D call: TRBD1 (6 bases). The CDR3 runs 16 residues. Trimming stripped 3 bases from V and 5 bases from J, with 20 bases between. Germline CDR1 MDHEN, CDR2 SYDVKM.

The chain is built from TRBV5-6 and TRBJ2-7; no definite D call. The germline V gene has CDR1 SGHDT and CDR2 YYEEEE. Trimming stripped 3 bases from V and 0 bases from J, with 7 bases between. CDR3 length: 13 amino acids. CDR3 DNA sequence: TGTGCCAGCAGCTCGCTCCCCTCCTACGAGCAGTACTTC. It yields the protein CASSSLPSYEQYF.

V is TRBV6-5 and J is TRBJ1-6; D is perhaps TRBD1 (5 bases). The CDR3 sequence is 14 residues long. V gave up 0 bases and J gave up 8 bases, with 8 bases separating them. Germline lookup yields CDR1 MNHEY and CDR2 SVGAGI. CDR3 in amino acids: CASSYSPGHSPLHF. CDR3 coding DNA: TGTGCCAGCAGTTACTCTCCAGGGCATTCACCCCTCCACTTT.

This clonotype came up many times. CDR3 in DNA: TGTGCCAGCAGCCCCCAGATAGCAGGGCCGCAGTATTTT. This encodes CASSPQIAGPQYF. The chain has TRBV7-3 and TRBJ2-3, with a weak D call TRBD1 (5 bases). V lost 5 bases and J lost 10, with 16 bases in between. This CDR3 has 13 residues. The germline CDR1 and CDR2 sequences are SGHTA and FQGTGA.

This clonotype has ten or more counts. The V and J genes are TRBV7-9 and TRBJ1-2, with 7 bases fitting TRBD1. J lost 7 bases, V lost 2 bases, and 7 bases had no gene match. Germline V lookup: CDR1 SEHNR, CDR2 FQNEAQ (reference sequence). The CDR3 runs to 14 residues. This CDR3 is CASSLSGGGSGYTF. DNA for the CDR3: TGTGCCAGCAGCTTATCCGGAGGGGGCAGTGGCTACACCTTC.

This clonotype was seen repeatedly, ten times or more. V is TRBV7-2 and J is TRBJ2-3, with D hard to call. The germline V gene encodes CDR1 SGHTA and CDR2 FQGNSA. V lost 1 base and J lost 6, with 5 bases in between. CDR3 length equals 12 residues. The CDR3 DNA reads TGTGCCAGCAGCTTAGTCTCCGATACGCAGTATTTT. Protein sequence: CASSLVSDTQYF.

The genes are TRBV30 and TRBJ2-4, with a possible D match to TRBD1 (6 bases). CDR3 size: 14 residues. Deletions cut 4 bases from V and 4 bases from J, with 14 bases between. Germline CDR1 and CDR2: GTSNPN and SVGIG (reference sequence). In nucleotides, the CDR3 is TGTGCCTGGAACCTCAGGGGAGCTAAAAACATTCAGTACTTC. Translation gives CAWNLRGAKNIQYF.

This clonotype was picked up many times. This chain joins TRBV29-1 and TRBJ2-1; 9 nucleotides line up with TRBD1. The V segment lost 6 bases and the J segment 3 bases; nucleotides outside the gene matches: 9. Germline V lookup: CDR1 SQVTM, CDR2 ANQGSEA. There are 15 residues in the CDR3. CDR3 protein: CSVGGGTGNYNEQFF. DNA of the CDR3: TGCAGCGTAGGGGGGGGGACAGGGAACTACAATGAGCAGTTCTTC.

With regard to this clonotype: One base away lies a much larger clone, so this may be a sequencing read error. This rearrangement joins TRBV13 to TRBJ2-3, with 10 bases fitting TRBD2. V was pared by 8 bases and J by 3 bases, with 8 bases of the junction left unmatched. The CDR3 sequence is 15 residues long. Germline assignment: CDR1 PRHDT and CDR2 FYEKMQ (reference sequence). The CDR3 sequence is CASRIAGGHTDTQYF. Written as DNA, the CDR3 is TGTGCCAGCCGGATAGCGGGGGGACATACAGATACGCAGTATTTT.

The chain employs TRBV5-5 and TRBJ2-2, with TRBD2 matching over 11 bases. This CDR3 comprises 16 residues. Trimming cost V 5 bases and J 10 bases; bases outside gene matches: 13. CDR1 is SGHKS and CDR2 is YYEKEE in the germline V gene (reference sequence). CDR3 region: CASRPASGGTILELFF. DNA for the CDR3: TGTGCCAGCAGACCGGCTAGCGGGGGGACCATCCTGGAGCTGTTTTTT.

This clonotype was picked up many times. The chain is built from TRBV7-8 and TRBJ2-3; 11 bases line up with TRBD2. V lost 5 bases and J lost 6; bases outside the gene matches: 19. CDR3 size: 19 residues. CDR1 is SGHVS and CDR2 is FQNEAQ in the germline V gene. The CDR3 coding sequence is TGTGCCAGCAGCAGAAGCACGATGGGTAGCGGGAGGGCCCGGGATACGCAGTATTTT. As protein: CASSRSTMGSGRARDTQYF.

The V gene is TRBV3-1, the J gene TRBJ2-1; 8 bases are shared with TRBD1. V lost 0 bases to trimming and J lost 5 bases; unmatched junction nucleotides: 9. The CDR3 contains 17 residues. Germline CDR1 reads LGHDT; CDR2 reads YNNKEL (reference sequence). The chain's CDR3 is CASSQDLAGTGNNEQFF. The CDR3 bases are TGTGCCAGCAGCCAAGATCTAGCCGGGACAGGTAACAATGAGCAGTTCTTC.

This clonotype was observed many times. CDR3 in amino acids: CASRPYGTGKTWELFF. Written as DNA, the CDR3 is TGTGCCTCCCGGCCATACGGGACGGGGAAAACCTGGGAGCTGTTTTTT. The V gene is TRBV7-7, the J gene TRBJ2-2; D is perhaps TRBD1 or TRBD2 (5 bases each). This CDR3 has 16 residues. The V and J ends lost 11 bases and 9 bases respectively, with 28 bases between them. Germline CDR1 SSHAT, CDR2 FNYEAQ (reference sequence).

CDR3 in amino acids: CASRAIAGGSYEQYF. In DNA, the CDR3 is TGTGCCAGCAGAGCGATAGCGGGAGGTTCCTACGAGCAGTACTTC. V usage is TRBV6-1 and J usage is TRBJ2-7; 10 bases line up with TRBD2. Trimming cost V 6 bases and J 1 base; bases outside gene matches: 6. This CDR3 contains 15 residues. Per germline, CDR1 MNHNS and CDR2 SASEGT.

The sample holds a few counts of this clonotype. The chain links TRBV7-8 to TRBJ1-6; D call uncertain. The CDR3 is 15 amino acids. V shed 1 base and J shed 5 bases, with 9 bases lying between them. Per germline, CDR1 SGHVS and CDR2 FQNEAQ. The CDR3 sequence is CASSLGERNNSPLHF. The CDR3 nucleotides read TGTGCCAGCAGCTTAGGGGAGAGGAATAATTCACCCCTCCACTTT.

V is TRBV5-1 and J is TRBJ2-7; 11 nucleotides line up with TRBD2. Germline V gives CDR1 SGHRS, CDR2 YFSETQ. CDR3 length equals 16 residues. V was clipped by 0 bases and J by 5 bases; unmatched bases: 7. The CDR3 loop is CASSLENSGGAHEQYF. CDR3 bases: TGCGCCAGCAGCTTGGAAAATAGCGGGGGGGCCCACGAGCAGTACTTC.

This clonotype was counted a few times. The rearrangement links TRBV9 to TRBJ2-1; tentatively, D is TRBD2 (6 bases). The CDR3 has 13 residues. Deletions cut 0 bases from V and 12 bases from J, with 13 bases between. Per the germline V gene, CDR1 is SGDLS and CDR2 is YYNGEE. As DNA, the CDR3 is TGTGCCAGCAGCGTAGACGCGGGGCGTGGGCAGTTCTTC. Encoded protein: CASSVDAGRGQFF.

This clonotype was recorded many times. V and J are TRBV5-6 and TRBJ2-5; D not certain. Germline loops: CDR1 SGHDT, CDR2 YYEEEE. The CDR3 runs 15 residues. V gave up 4 bases and J gave up 1 base, with 14 bases separating them. CDR3 sequence: CASSRRASPQETQYF. The DNA for the CDR3 is TGTGCCAGCAGCCGACGGGCGTCCCCCCAAGAGACCCAGTACTTC.